This T cell receptor (beta chain) was observed in a study of T cell responses to AZD1222 COVID-19 vaccine. General study findings and limits: Spike-specific TCR breadth and depth grew following two AZD1222 doses. The repertoires were collected only after the peak T cell response. Clonal diversity may have been underestimated, and the donors were mostly white British, with more females than males.

Measured with immunoSEQ multiplex PCR; TCRdb has only the in-frame clones, and not every one. The data hold around 190,000 clones, with 85% to 90% observed a single time. In regard to this clone: Its antigen is undetermined.

The sample here was peripheral blood, taken on day 0 of AZD1222 vaccination. The TCR originated in an adult in good health.

CDR3 nucleotides: TGTGCCAGAAGGTTTAGCGGGGGGTTCTTCACAGATACGCAGTATTTT. Protein product: CARRFSGGFFTDTQYF. The V call is TRBV5-3, the J call TRBJ2-3; 10 bases line up with TRBD2. TRBV5-3 belongs to the ORF category, with a function that is uncertain. The CDR3 length is 16 residues. Trimming cost V 5 bases and J 2 bases; bases outside gene matches: 8.